This T cell receptor (beta chain) appears in the sequencing data of a study of T cells in Graves' hyperthyroidism and ophthalmopathy. Notes on the study in general: Most expanded thyroid clonotypes above 0.001 also appeared in blood. Ophthalmopathy cases were set apart from stable hyperthyroidism by a 13 V-J model.

TCR beta CDR3 regions were amplified from RNA transcripts. TCR CDR3 regions were first amplified by RT-PCR with HTBI primers. MiXCR, applied by TCRdb to the multiplex PCR reads, yields one record per CDR3 protein. The profile shows 600,000 to 650,000 distinct CDR3 sequences, less than 25% of them singletons. The V and J ends lost 6 bases and 8 bases respectively, with 25 bases between them. Germline CDR1 and CDR2: DFQATT and SNEGSKA (reference sequence). The CDR3 consists of 15 residues. This clonotype was picked up a small number of times. Its antigen is not identified. Specimen: blood. The chain carries TRBV20-1 and TRBJ1-2; maybe TRBD1 (5 bases). The TCR was taken from a man aged 30 to 39 with Graves' ophthalmopathy. The CDR3 region is CSAIGSPQSTGGYTF. DNA for the CDR3: TGCAGTGCGATTGGGTCCCCCCAGTCAACAGGAGGCTACACCTTC.